This T cell receptor (beta chain) was observed in a study of CD8 T cells in ankylosing spondylitis. The study, taken as a whole, reports: There were earlier reports of some motif variants in reactive arthritis synovial fluid and blood. Disease-linked clones proved CD8+ and comparatively uncommon in peripheral blood. Disease-linked clones reportedly concentrated significantly in matched ankylosing spondylitis synovial fluid. Typical of ankylosing spondylitis blood, it appeared, was a TCR beta motif of eight highly homologous variants.

This clonotype was counted between two and nine times. The antigen is not known. V gave up 3 bases and J gave up 4 bases; unmatched junction bases: 5. The CDR3 length is 14 residues. Germline values: CDR1 KGHSH, CDR2 LQKENI. One entry per CDR3 protein results from TCRdb running MiXCR on the 5' RACE reads. Seen here are around 220,000 distinct CDR3 sequences, approximately 10% observed once, and the top ten hold 21%. V usage is TRBV18 and J usage is TRBJ1-2, with TRBD1 identical over 7 bases. Sequenced: blood, either unsorted or a sorted T cell fraction (not recorded which). This clonotype originated in a male donor with ankylosing spondylitis or in good health (not recorded which). In DNA, the CDR3 is TGTGCCAGCTCACCCAGACAGGGCACCTATGGCTACACCTTC. This gives the protein CASSPRQGTYGYTF.